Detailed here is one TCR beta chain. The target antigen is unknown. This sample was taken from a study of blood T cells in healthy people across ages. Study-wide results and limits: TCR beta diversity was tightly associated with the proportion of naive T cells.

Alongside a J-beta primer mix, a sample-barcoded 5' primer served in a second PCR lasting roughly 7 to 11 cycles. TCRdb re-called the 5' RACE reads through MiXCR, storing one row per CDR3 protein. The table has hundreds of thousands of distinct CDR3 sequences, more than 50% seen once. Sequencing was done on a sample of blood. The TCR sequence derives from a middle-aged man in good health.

CDR3 nucleotides: TGTGCCAGCAGTTTAATCGGCGGCCAGGGAAGCCAGCCCCAGCATTTT. This gives the protein CASSLIGGQGSQPQHF. V gene TRBV28 combines with J gene TRBJ1-5; the D gene is possibly TRBD1 (5 bases). The CDR3 loop spans 16 amino acids. The V gene lost 2 bases and the J gene lost 7 bases, with 18 bases spanning the gap. The germline V gene encodes CDR1 MDHEN and CDR2 SYDVKM.